This is a list of T cell receptor beta chains from one sample in a study of Ad26.COV2.S vaccination and SARS-CoV-2 variants. Measured with immunoSEQ multiplex PCR; TCRdb has only the in-frame clones, and not every one. The table has 300,000 to 350,000 clones, approximately 87% seen once. The source was peripheral blood, collected in a trial of Ad26.COV2.S vaccine versus placebo. All receptors derive from a person aged 18 to 59 who received the Ad26.COV2.S COVID-19 vaccine or a placebo. The CDR3 runs from the conserved cysteine through the conserved F or W. A D gene is named only where the DNA matches it firmly. Where a row states a size, it is once, few, many or the class of an expanded clone; other rows omit it.

v_gene	d_gene	abundance	j_gene	CDR3nt	CDR3aa
TRBV6-6	TRBD1	NA	TRBJ2-1	TGTGCCAGCAGGTATTGGGACAGTTCCTACAATGAGCAGTTCTTC	CASRYWDSSYNEQFF
TRBV27	TRBD1	once	TRBJ1-2	TGTGCCAGCCGTTTGACAGGGGCGGGCTATGGCTACACCTTC	CASRLTGAGYGYTF
TRBV19	TRBD2	NA	TRBJ2-1	TGTGCCAGTAGCCCGACTAGCGCCATACTCCTTAATGAGCAGTTCTTC	CASSPTSAILLNEQFF
TRBV20-1	NA	NA	TRBJ1-5	TGCAGTGCTAGTCTCGGGTTGATCGGCCAGCCCCAGCATTTT	CSASLGLIGQPQHF
TRBV6-6	NA	NA	TRBJ1-4	TGTGCCAGCAGTCCCCAGGGGATCTGGGAAAAACTGTTTTTT	CASSPQGIWEKLFF
TRBV18	TRBD1	once	TRBJ1-2	TGTGCCAGCTCACCCCAGGACAGGGCGAACTATGGCTACACCTTC	CASSPQDRANYGYTF
TRBV7-2	NA	NA	TRBJ2-7	TGTGCCAGCAGCTCTGGAGGGGCTTCCGAGCAGTACTTC	CASSSGGASEQYF
TRBV27	NA	NA	TRBJ2-2	TGTGCCAGCAGTTCAAGGGTGCAGGGGGAGCTGTTTTTT	CASSSRVQGELFF
TRBV4-3	NA	NA	TRBJ1-1	TGCGCCAGCAGCCAAGATCGGGGGGGGAGCACTGAAGCTTTCTTT	CASSQDRGGSTEAFF
TRBV3-1/TRBV3-2	NA	NA	TRBJ1-1	TGTGCCAGCAGCCAACCCCCCCGGGGCCTACTGAACACTGAAGCTTTCTTT	CASSQPPRGLLNTEAFF
TRBV27	TRBD1	few	TRBJ1-6	TGTGCCAGCAGTCCTGGACAGGGGGCTAATTTAGGATCACCCCTCCACTTT	CASSPGQGANLGSPLHF
TRBV4-2	TRBD2	NA	TRBJ2-3	TGTGCCAGCAGCCAAGTGGGACTAGAGGGCACAGATACGCAGTATTTT	CASSQVGLEGTDTQYF
TRBV12-3/TRBV12-4	NA	NA	TRBJ2-5	TGTGCCAGCAGTGTAGGGGGCCAAGAGACCCAGTACTTC	CASSVGGQETQYF
TRBV7-9	NA	few	TRBJ1-1	TGTGCCAGCAGCTTAGCTTCGGCTGGTGGGGTGGTGAACACTGAAGCTTTCTTT	CASSLASAGGVVNTEAFF
TRBV5-6	NA	NA	TRBJ1-2	TGTGCCAGCAGTAGCAGGGGCGCTGGTGGCTACACCTTC	CASSSRGAGGYTF
TRBV27	NA	NA	TRBJ1-5	TGTGCCAGCAGACGCACCGGGACCTTTTATCAGCCCCAGCATTTT	CASRRTGTFYQPQHF
TRBV4-1	NA	once	TRBJ2-3	TGCGCCAGCAGCCAAGAATGGGGGCTAGAAGATACGCAGTATTTT	CASSQEWGLEDTQYF
TRBV5-8	TRBD1	NA	TRBJ1-2	TGTGCCAGCAGCTTGGGACAGGGCAACTATGGCTACACCTTC	CASSLGQGNYGYTF
TRBV7-2	TRBD1	NA	TRBJ1-2	TGTGCCAGCAGCTTTCAGGGGGTGGATGGCTACACCTTC	CASSFQGVDGYTF
TRBV24-1	NA	NA	TRBJ2-3	TGTGCCACCAGTGATTTAAGGACACCTAGCACAGATACGCAGTATTTT	CATSDLRTPSTDTQYF
TRBV18	TRBD1	NA	TRBJ2-1	TGTGCCAGCTCCCCAGACAGGGCGGGTTCCTACAATGAGCAGTTCTTC	CASSPDRAGSYNEQFF
TRBV6-5	NA	NA	TRBJ1-2	TGTGCCAGCAGTTTTTGGCAGGCCAGAACTAACTATGGCTACACCTTC	CASSFWQARTNYGYTF
TRBV7-2	TRBD1	NA	TRBJ1-1	TGTGCCAGCAGTTTTAGTCGGGACAGAACGTTTTCGGGTGAAGCTTTCTTT	CASSFSRDRTFSGEAFF
TRBV6-1	NA	NA	TRBJ2-7	TGTGCCAGCAGTGAAGCGCTTCCGAGTGAGTACTACGAGCAGTACTTC	CASSEALPSEYYEQYF
TRBV4-1	NA	NA	TRBJ1-2	TGCGCCAGCAGCCCAGGGCAGGGCCAAAACTATGGCTACACCTTC	CASSPGQGQNYGYTF
TRBV12-3/TRBV12-4	NA	NA	TRBJ1-2	TGTGCCAGCGTATCTGGGACCATCTATGGCTACACCTTC	CASVSGTIYGYTF
TRBV4-3	NA	NA	TRBJ1-3	TGCGCCAGCAGCCAAGATCCGGCGTATAACTCTGGAAACACCATATATTTT	CASSQDPAYNSGNTIYF
TRBV5-4	NA	NA	TRBJ2-1	TGTGCCAGCATTTTAGGAAACAGCAATGAGCAGTTCTTC	CASILGNSNEQFF
TRBV9	NA	few	TRBJ1-1	TGTGCCAGCAGCCCACGGAGGCTGAACACTGAAGCTTTCTTT	CASSPRRLNTEAFF
TRBV7-2	NA	NA	TRBJ2-2	TGTGCCAGCAGCCCGTCCTCCACCGGGGAGCTGTTTTTT	CASSPSSTGELFF
TRBV3-1/TRBV3-2	NA	NA	TRBJ2-1	TGTGCCAGCAGCCAATCGGGGAACAGTAGAGAGCAGTTCTTC	CASSQSGNSREQFF
TRBV7-9	TRBD2	once	TRBJ2-4	TGTGCCAGCAGCTTAGCCCCTATTCGCGGGAGGGCCCCCAAAAACATTCAGTACTTC	CASSLAPIRGRAPKNIQYF
TRBV5-4	TRBD1	NA	TRBJ2-1	TGTGCCAGCAGCTTGGTAGGACAGGGGGTTAATGAGCAGTTCTTC	CASSLVGQGVNEQFF
TRBV19	NA	few	TRBJ1-5	TGTGCCAGTAGTATGGGAAGCAGCAAGAGTCCCCAGCATTTT	CASSMGSSKSPQHF
TRBV30	NA	NA	TRBJ2-5	TGTGCCTGGAGCCCCCGGGAGACCCAGTACTTC	CAWSPRETQYF
TRBV7-6	NA	NA	TRBJ1-1	TGTGCCAGCAGCCCCGCCGTCGGGGCTGAAGCTTTCTTT	CASSPAVGAEAFF
TRBV6-5	TRBD1	once	TRBJ1-4	TGTGCCAGCAGCGACAGGGTTGTTGAAAAACTGTTTTTT	CASSDRVVEKLFF
TRBV11-3	TRBD2	once	TRBJ2-1	TGTGCCAGCAGCCCACCGGGACTAGCGGGAGATAATGAGCAGTTCTTC	CASSPPGLAGDNEQFF
TRBV18	TRBD1	NA	TRBJ1-5	TGTGCCAGCTCACCCCCGACAGGGGGCGCGTTTCAGCCCCAGCATTTT	CASSPPTGGAFQPQHF
TRBV5-8	TRBD1	NA	TRBJ1-2	TGTGCCAGCAGCTTCGCGGGACAGGGTAATGGCTACACCTTC	CASSFAGQGNGYTF
TRBV5-6	NA	NA	TRBJ1-2	TGTGCCAGCAGCCCGGCGAGGGGCGTAGTCTCTGGCTACACCTTC	CASSPARGVVSGYTF
TRBV5-1	NA	NA	TRBJ2-1	TGCGCCAGCAGCTTATTGCCCGCTGCCAATGAGCAGTTCTTC	CASSLLPAANEQFF
TRBV12-3/TRBV12-4	TRBD2	NA	TRBJ2-1	TGTGCCAGCAGTTCGGGACTAGTCGAGTTCTTC	CASSSGLVEFF
TRBV10-3	NA	NA	TRBJ1-2	TGTGCCATCAATGAGGAGGGAGCGGCCTATGGCTACACCTTC	CAINEEGAAYGYTF